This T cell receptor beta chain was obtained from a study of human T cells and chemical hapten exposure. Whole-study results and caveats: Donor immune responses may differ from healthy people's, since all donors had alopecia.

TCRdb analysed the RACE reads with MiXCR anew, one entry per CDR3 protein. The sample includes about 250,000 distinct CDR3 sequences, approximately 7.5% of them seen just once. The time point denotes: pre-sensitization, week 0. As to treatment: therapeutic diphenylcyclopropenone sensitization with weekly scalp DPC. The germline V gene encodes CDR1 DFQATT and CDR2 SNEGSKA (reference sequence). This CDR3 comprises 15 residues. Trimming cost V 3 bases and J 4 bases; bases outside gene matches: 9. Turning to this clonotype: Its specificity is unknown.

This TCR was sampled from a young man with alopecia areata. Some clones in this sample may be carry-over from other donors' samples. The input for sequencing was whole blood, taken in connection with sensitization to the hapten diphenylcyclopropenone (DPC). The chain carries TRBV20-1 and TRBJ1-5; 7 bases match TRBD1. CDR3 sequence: CSARKTGTENQPQHF. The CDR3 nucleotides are TGCAGTGCTAGGAAAACCGGGACAGAAAATCAGCCCCAGCATTTT.